The rows below give T cell receptor beta chains drawn from one sample of a study of shared clonotypes between healthy human individuals. Generated by immunoSEQ multiplex PCR, the TCRdb table keeps only in-frame clones and is missing some. The data hold approximately 600,000 clones, with 85% to 95% observed a single time. The material sequenced was naive CD8+ T cells sorted from blood. Receptors originate from a woman younger than 45 in good health. The CDR3 runs from the conserved cysteine through the conserved F or W. The D gene is left open where the match is weak. Size values are once, few and many counts, or a class for expanded clones, and some rows have none.

clone_size: .; v_call: TRBV6-5; d_call: .; j_call: TRBJ2-5; cdr3_aa: CASSSQNGENQETQYF; cdr3_nt: TGTGCCAGCAGTTCCCAGAACGGGGAGAATCAAGAGACCCAGTACTTC
clone_size: .; v_call: TRBV27; d_call: .; j_call: TRBJ1-1; cdr3_aa: CASSFGGNTEAFF; cdr3_nt: TGTGCCAGCAGTTTCGGAGGGAACACTGAAGCTTTCTTT
clone_size: .; v_call: TRBV27; d_call: .; j_call: TRBJ2-6; cdr3_aa: CASSLSRMSGANVLTF; cdr3_nt: TGTGCCAGCAGTTTATCACGGATGTCTGGGGCCAACGTCCTGACTTTC
clone_size: .; v_call: TRBV6-1; d_call: .; j_call: TRBJ2-1; cdr3_aa: CASRDSATHYNEQFF; cdr3_nt: TGTGCCAGCAGGGATTCGGCGACACACTACAATGAGCAGTTCTTC
clone_size: once; v_call: TRBV9; d_call: .; j_call: TRBJ2-7; cdr3_aa: CASSSQPHEQYF; cdr3_nt: TGTGCCAGCAGCTCCCAACCTCACGAGCAGTACTTC
clone_size: .; v_call: TRBV4-1; d_call: .; j_call: TRBJ1-2; cdr3_aa: CASSQGSLNRYGYTF; cdr3_nt: TGCGCCAGCAGCCAAGGGTCCTTAAATCGCTATGGCTACACCTTC
clone_size: .; v_call: TRBV9; d_call: TRBD2; j_call: TRBJ2-1; cdr3_aa: CASSPGTSDDNEQFF; cdr3_nt: TGTGCCAGCAGCCCCGGGACTAGCGACGACAATGAGCAGTTCTTC
clone_size: .; v_call: TRBV19; d_call: TRBD2; j_call: TRBJ2-1; cdr3_aa: CASRSSGRVYNEQFF; cdr3_nt: TGTGCCAGTAGATCGAGCGGGAGGGTTTACAATGAGCAGTTCTTC
clone_size: .; v_call: TRBV28; d_call: TRBD2; j_call: TRBJ2-7; cdr3_aa: CASSFLAGGTYEQYF; cdr3_nt: TGTGCCAGCAGTTTTCTAGCGGGAGGCACCTACGAGCAGTACTTC
clone_size: .; v_call: TRBV4-1; d_call: .; j_call: TRBJ1-5; cdr3_aa: CASSPTTRGYSNQPQHF; cdr3_nt: TGCGCCAGCAGTCCTACCACCAGGGGTTATAGCAATCAGCCCCAGCATTTT
clone_size: .; v_call: TRBV9; d_call: .; j_call: TRBJ2-1; cdr3_aa: CASSTRRGPYNEQFF; cdr3_nt: TGTGCCAGCAGCACTCGCAGGGGACCCTACAATGAGCAGTTCTTC
clone_size: .; v_call: TRBV11-2; d_call: .; j_call: TRBJ2-7; cdr3_aa: CASSLVGGASSYEQYF; cdr3_nt: TGTGCCAGCAGCTTAGTCGGGGGCGCAAGCTCCTACGAGCAGTACTTC
clone_size: .; v_call: TRBV27; d_call: TRBD2; j_call: TRBJ2-7; cdr3_aa: CASSPRHPTSDPSYEQYF; cdr3_nt: TGTGCCAGCAGTCCGCGACACCCGACTAGCGACCCTTCCTACGAGCAGTACTTC
clone_size: .; v_call: TRBV10-3; d_call: .; j_call: TRBJ2-7; cdr3_aa: CAGRDPASYEQYF; cdr3_nt: TGTGCCGGACGGGACCCTGCATCCTACGAGCAGTACTTC
clone_size: few; v_call: TRBV28; d_call: TRBD1; j_call: TRBJ1-5; cdr3_aa: CASSAGQGNQPQHF; cdr3_nt: TGTGCCAGCAGTGCGGGACAGGGCAATCAGCCCCAGCATTTT
clone_size: .; v_call: TRBV11-2; d_call: .; j_call: TRBJ2-7; cdr3_aa: CASSFAGLGQEQYF; cdr3_nt: TGTGCCAGCAGCTTCGCTGGATTAGGCCAGGAGCAGTACTTC
clone_size: .; v_call: TRBV29-1; d_call: TRBD2; j_call: TRBJ2-7; cdr3_aa: CSVAGGRAPSYEQYF; cdr3_nt: TGCAGCGTTGCGGGCGGGAGGGCACCATCCTACGAGCAGTACTTC
clone_size: .; v_call: TRBV28; d_call: TRBD2; j_call: TRBJ2-1; cdr3_aa: CASSLRTSGIHNEQFF; cdr3_nt: TGTGCCAGCAGTTTACGGACTAGCGGGATCCACAATGAGCAGTTCTTC
clone_size: .; v_call: TRBV5-1; d_call: .; j_call: TRBJ2-7; cdr3_aa: CASSFMGAYEQYF; cdr3_nt: TGCGCCAGCAGCTTTATGGGGGCCTACGAGCAGTACTTC
clone_size: .; v_call: TRBV19; d_call: .; j_call: TRBJ2-5; cdr3_aa: CASSSRDRPQETQYF; cdr3_nt: TGTGCCAGTAGTTCCCGGGATCGACCTCAAGAGACCCAGTACTTC
clone_size: .; v_call: TRBV7-9; d_call: TRBD2; j_call: TRBJ2-7; cdr3_aa: CASSSSPGLATDEQYF; cdr3_nt: TGTGCCAGCAGCTCGTCACCGGGACTAGCAACTGATGAGCAGTACTTC
clone_size: .; v_call: TRBV19; d_call: .; j_call: TRBJ2-1; cdr3_aa: CASSLADSYNEQFF; cdr3_nt: TGTGCCAGTAGTCTAGCGGACAGTTACAATGAGCAGTTCTTC
clone_size: .; v_call: TRBV25-1; d_call: .; j_call: TRBJ2-5; cdr3_aa: CASSDASRETQYF; cdr3_nt: TGTGCCAGCAGTGACGCCAGCAGGGAGACCCAGTACTTC
clone_size: .; v_call: TRBV19; d_call: TRBD1; j_call: TRBJ1-5; cdr3_aa: CASSPGQGYLPQHF; cdr3_nt: TGTGCCAGTAGTCCCGGACAGGGATATTTGCCCCAGCATTTT
clone_size: .; v_call: TRBV7-6; d_call: .; j_call: TRBJ2-7; cdr3_aa: CASSLLGMSYEQYF; cdr3_nt: TGTGCCAGCAGCTTACTAGGGATGTCCTACGAGCAGTACTTC
clone_size: .; v_call: TRBV6-5; d_call: TRBD1; j_call: TRBJ1-2; cdr3_aa: CASSYSMTGNYGYTF; cdr3_nt: TGTGCCAGCAGTTACTCGATGACAGGGAACTATGGCTACACCTTC
clone_size: once; v_call: TRBV19; d_call: TRBD1; j_call: TRBJ1-5; cdr3_aa: CASMGQANQPQHF; cdr3_nt: TGTGCCAGTATGGGACAGGCCAATCAGCCCCAGCATTTT
clone_size: .; v_call: TRBV7-2; d_call: TRBD1; j_call: TRBJ1-2; cdr3_aa: CASSYPPGQGSGYTF; cdr3_nt: TGTGCCAGCAGCTACCCACCGGGACAGGGCTCTGGCTACACCTTC
clone_size: .; v_call: TRBV19; d_call: TRBD1; j_call: TRBJ2-1; cdr3_aa: CASSVLGQGHNEQFF; cdr3_nt: TGTGCCAGTAGTGTCCTAGGACAGGGGCACAATGAGCAGTTCTTC
clone_size: .; v_call: TRBV5-4; d_call: TRBD2; j_call: TRBJ2-7; cdr3_aa: CASSPMTSGSYEQYF; cdr3_nt: TGTGCCAGCAGCCCGATGACTAGCGGGAGCTACGAGCAGTACTTC
clone_size: .; v_call: TRBV2; d_call: .; j_call: TRBJ2-1; cdr3_aa: CASSGGGTYNEQFF; cdr3_nt: TGTGCCAGCAGCGGTGGCGGGACTTACAATGAGCAGTTCTTC
clone_size: .; v_call: TRBV28; d_call: TRBD2; j_call: TRBJ2-1; cdr3_aa: CASSSLSSGRAGGGEQFF; cdr3_nt: TGTGCCAGCAGTTCCCTCTCCAGCGGGAGGGCCGGGGGCGGTGAGCAGTTCTTC
clone_size: .; v_call: TRBV10-3; d_call: TRBD2; j_call: TRBJ2-7; cdr3_aa: CAIKSQIAGESYEQYF; cdr3_nt: TGTGCCATCAAATCGCAAATAGCGGGAGAGTCCTACGAGCAGTACTTC
clone_size: few; v_call: TRBV20-1; d_call: .; j_call: TRBJ2-5; cdr3_aa: CSAPHGTQYF; cdr3_nt: TGCAGTGCCCCGCACGGGACCCAGTACTTC
clone_size: .; v_call: TRBV27; d_call: .; j_call: TRBJ2-2; cdr3_aa: CASSFFGPNTGELFF; cdr3_nt: TGTGCCAGCAGCTTCTTCGGTCCGAACACCGGGGAGCTGTTTTTT
clone_size: .; v_call: TRBV10-1; d_call: .; j_call: TRBJ1-1; cdr3_aa: CASSESIGVNTEAFF; cdr3_nt: TGCGCCAGCAGTGAGTCGATAGGGGTGAACACTGAAGCTTTCTTT
clone_size: .; v_call: TRBV27; d_call: .; j_call: TRBJ2-7; cdr3_aa: CASRGLGEQYF; cdr3_nt: TGTGCCAGCAGGGGACTTGGCGAGCAGTACTTC
clone_size: .; v_call: TRBV27; d_call: .; j_call: TRBJ1-5; cdr3_aa: CASSLGGLGNQPQHF; cdr3_nt: TGTGCCAGCAGTTTAGGGGGGCTAGGCAATCAGCCCCAGCATTTT
clone_size: .; v_call: TRBV7-2; d_call: .; j_call: TRBJ2-7; cdr3_aa: CASRGLPSYEQYF; cdr3_nt: TGTGCCAGCAGGGGGCTGCCCTCCTACGAGCAGTACTTC
clone_size: once; v_call: TRBV28; d_call: TRBD2; j_call: TRBJ2-7; cdr3_aa: CASSKQRDSYEQYF; cdr3_nt: TGTGCCAGCAGCAAACAGCGGGACTCCTACGAGCAGTACTTC
clone_size: .; v_call: TRBV19; d_call: TRBD1; j_call: TRBJ1-1; cdr3_aa: CASSILGTGVFAEAFF; cdr3_nt: TGTGCCAGTAGTATACTGGGGACAGGGGTTTTCGCTGAAGCTTTCTTT
clone_size: .; v_call: TRBV29-1; d_call: .; j_call: TRBJ1-1; cdr3_aa: CSVVGVEAFF; cdr3_nt: TGCAGCGTTGTGGGGGTTGAAGCTTTCTTT
clone_size: .; v_call: TRBV28; d_call: .; j_call: TRBJ2-7; cdr3_aa: CASTRASGGIGHYEQYF; cdr3_nt: TGTGCCAGCACCCGGGCGTCGGGGGGCATAGGTCACTACGAGCAGTACTTC
clone_size: .; v_call: TRBV19; d_call: .; j_call: TRBJ2-1; cdr3_aa: CATVPPRTQYNEQFF; cdr3_nt: TGTGCCACCGTGCCGCCCAGGACCCAGTACAATGAGCAGTTCTTC
clone_size: .; v_call: TRBV28; d_call: .; j_call: TRBJ1-1; cdr3_aa: CASSRKGVGALNTEAFF; cdr3_nt: TGTGCCAGCAGCCGAAAGGGGGTGGGGGCCTTGAACACTGAAGCTTTCTTT
clone_size: .; v_call: TRBV7-2; d_call: .; j_call: TRBJ1-1; cdr3_aa: CASSLLRGWGEAFF; cdr3_nt: TGTGCCAGCAGCTTACTTCGGGGGTGGGGTGAAGCTTTCTTT
clone_size: .; v_call: TRBV2; d_call: .; j_call: TRBJ2-7; cdr3_aa: CASSGQGTYEQYF; cdr3_nt: TGTGCCAGCAGTGGCCAGGGGACTTACGAGCAGTACTTC
clone_size: .; v_call: TRBV15; d_call: .; j_call: TRBJ2-2; cdr3_aa: CATSRAHPTGDGELFF; cdr3_nt: TGTGCCACCAGCAGAGCCCACCCCACAGGAGACGGGGAGCTGTTTTTT
clone_size: .; v_call: TRBV7-7; d_call: TRBD1; j_call: TRBJ2-1; cdr3_aa: CASSVRDSSYNEQFF; cdr3_nt: TGTGCCAGCAGCGTCCGGGACAGCTCCTACAATGAGCAGTTCTTC
clone_size: .; v_call: TRBV10-3; d_call: .; j_call: TRBJ1-5; cdr3_aa: CAISDLGGQPQHF; cdr3_nt: TGTGCCATCAGTGACCTTGGAGGACAGCCCCAGCATTTT
clone_size: .; v_call: TRBV15; d_call: .; j_call: TRBJ1-4; cdr3_aa: CATSRVAGDNEKLFF; cdr3_nt: TGTGCCACCAGCAGAGTAGCAGGGGATAATGAAAAACTGTTTTTT
clone_size: .; v_call: TRBV19; d_call: TRBD1; j_call: TRBJ1-5; cdr3_aa: CASTPQGSVENQPQHF; cdr3_nt: TGTGCCAGTACCCCACAGGGGTCCGTGGAAAATCAGCCCCAGCATTTT
clone_size: .; v_call: TRBV28; d_call: .; j_call: TRBJ1-5; cdr3_aa: CASSSPYRSNQPQHF; cdr3_nt: TGTGCCAGCAGTTCCCCCTACAGGTCGAATCAGCCCCAGCATTTT